The 3 T cell receptor beta chains below were found in one sample sequenced in a study of yellow fever vaccine responses in identical twins. TCRdb re-called the RT-PCR reads through MiXCR, storing one row per CDR3 protein. The table includes more than 15,000 distinct CDR3 sequences, 55% to 70% detected once. The sequencing used T cells from blood (PBMCs), unsorted or a sorted subset (not recorded which), collected before or after yellow fever vaccination (not recorded which). The receptors here all came from a woman between 18 and 30 years old who received the yellow fever vaccine.

This chain uses TRBV6-1 with TRBJ2-7, with 7 bases lining up with TRBD1. Unmatched junction bases numbered 6, after V lost 7 bases and J lost 0 bases. CDR3 length: 14 residues. The germline V gene has CDR1 MNHNS and CDR2 SASEGT. The CDR3 nucleotides read TGTGCCAGCACTGCGACAGGGCGCTCCTACGAGCAGTACTTC. Residues: CASTATGRSYEQYF.

This clonotype was picked up a small number of times. V usage is TRBV5-1 and J usage is TRBJ1-5, with D possibly matching TRBD1 (5 bases). Trimming took off 7 bases at V and 1 base at J, with 15 bases between the two ends. The CDR3 is made up of 15 amino acids. Germline values: CDR1 SGHRS, CDR2 YFSETQ. The CDR3 nucleotides are TGCGCCAGCGCCTTCGGGGGTGACAGCAATCAGCCCCAGCATTTT. Translating gives CASAFGGDSNQPQHF.

This rearrangement joins TRBV11-2 to TRBJ1-5; D not resolved. This CDR3 has 15 amino acids. Germline V lookup: CDR1 SGHAT, CDR2 FQNNGV. V was clipped by 0 bases and J by 7 bases, with 13 bases between them. Here the CDR3 reads CASSLESAFGQPQHF. The CDR3 DNA is TGTGCCAGCAGCTTAGAAAGCGCTTTCGGGCAGCCCCAGCATTTT.